Below, 15 T cell receptor beta chains from the same sample are listed, as sequenced in a study of cytomegalovirus exposure and HLA in healthy donors. The PCR used 60 Vbeta and 13 Jbeta primers. Using immunoSEQ multiplex PCR, the repertoire was profiled, and TCRdb retains in-frame clones only, with some absent. The repertoire shows approximately 27,000 clones; the top ten hold approximately 0.71%. Sequenced sample: PBMCs. Every receptor here comes from a man aged 25-40 years in good health and CMV-seronegative.

This sequence joins TRBV5-1 and TRBJ2-1; D is unresolved. Germline CDR1 reads SGHRS; CDR2 reads YFSETQ. V shed 0 bases and J shed 5 bases, with 9 bases lying between them. The CDR3 is 14 residues long. Here the CDR3 reads CASSLDSQNNEQFF. The CDR3 nucleotides are TGCGCCAGCAGCTTGGACAGCCAAAACAATGAGCAGTTCTTC.

The rearrangement links TRBV27 to TRBJ1-1; tentative D call: TRBD1 (5 bases). Trimming left V 6 bases short and J 2 bases short, with 13 bases between. CDR1 and CDR2 from the germline V gene are MNHEY and SMNVEV (reference sequence). The CDR3 totals 14 residues. CDR3 coding DNA: TGTGCCAGCAGACCTACATGGACAAACACTGAAGCTTTCTTT. Protein product: CASRPTWTNTEAFF.

As to this clone: One end of the junction does not line up with germline, which may come from a read error. The chain uses TRBV30 and TRBJ2-5; 10 bases are a match to TRBD2. This CDR3 comprises 14 residues. Germline values: CDR1 GTSNPN, CDR2 SVGIG (reference sequence). DNA of the CDR3: TGTGCCTTTGCCGCAGGGCTAGCGGGGGAGACCCAGCACTTC. As protein: CAFAAGLAGETQHF. Drawing the rest from reference TRBV30 and TRBJ2-5, the complete variable domain is SQTIHQWPATLVQPVGSPLSLECTVEGTSNPNLYWYRQAAGRGLQLLFYSVGIGQISSEVPQNLSASRPQDRQFILSSKKLLLSDSGFYLCAFAAGLAGETQHFGPGTRLLVL.

V is TRBV6-5 and J is TRBJ2-7; no definite D call. The germline V gene has CDR1 MNHEY and CDR2 SVGAGI. This CDR3 comprises 14 residues. Between the trimmed V and J ends, which lost 0 bases and 2 bases, there was a span of 8 bases. CDR3 nucleotide sequence: TGTGCCAGCAGTTACTCCCCCGGTCCCTACGAGCAGTACTTC. Amino acids: CASSYSPGPYEQYF.

The chain is built from TRBV11-1 and TRBJ1-2; D is ambiguous. This CDR3 region has 13 residues. Germline assignment: CDR1 SGHAT and CDR2 FQDESV (reference sequence). Trimming left V 5 bases short and J 7 bases short, with 14 bases between. This CDR3 is CASSARSSGGYTF. CDR3 bases: TGTGCCAGCAGCGCCCGGTCGTCAGGTGGCTACACCTTC.

CDR3 sequence reads: CASSWTGGDGEQYF. CDR3 DNA: TGTGCCAGCAGTTGGACTGGGGGGGACGGCGAGCAGTACTTC. The chain carries TRBV6-5 and TRBJ2-7; 7 positions agree with TRBD2. V shed 4 bases and J 6 bases; nucleotides not matched to a gene: 9. The CDR3 spans 14 residues. Per the germline V gene, CDR1 is MNHEY and CDR2 is SVGAGI.

The chain joins TRBV9 to TRBJ1-2; D ambiguous. This CDR3 contains 14 residues. The germline V gene encodes CDR1 SGDLS and CDR2 YYNGEE. V was pared by 0 bases and J by 8 bases, with 14 bases between. CDR3 residues: CASSVGGGEEGYTF. CDR3 coding DNA: TGTGCCAGCAGCGTAGGAGGTGGGGAGGAGGGCTACACCTTC.

This rearrangement joins TRBV29-1 to TRBJ2-1; 10 nucleotides match TRBD2. Losses at the gene ends were 4 bases for V and 4 bases for J; bases not matched to a gene: 1. The CDR3 is made up of 13 amino acids. Germline assignment: CDR1 SQVTM and CDR2 ANQGSEA. This CDR3 reads CSVVTSGYNEQFF. As DNA, the CDR3 is TGCAGCGTTGTGACTAGCGGGTACAATGAGCAGTTCTTC.

The V and J genes are TRBV29-1 and TRBJ2-3; the D gene is possibly TRBD2 (5 bases). This CDR3 region has 16 residues. Trimming cost V 3 bases and J 5 bases, with 21 bases left between them. From germline, CDR1 is SQVTM and CDR2 ANQGSEA. The CDR3 DNA reads TGCAGCGTTGACCCCACTCTAGCTGGAGGCGGAGATACGCAGTATTTT. It specifies CSVDPTLAGGGDTQYF.

The chain employs TRBV5-1 and TRBJ1-6, with TRBD1 matching over 7 bases. V dropped 6 bases and J dropped 7; count of bases not matched to a gene: 4. Germline values: CDR1 SGHRS, CDR2 YFSETQ. The CDR3 has 13 residues. The CDR3, as DNA: TGCGCCAGCACCGACAGGGACAATTCACCCCTCCACTTT. It translates to CASTDRDNSPLHF.

V usage is TRBV6-1 and J usage is TRBJ2-1; the match to TRBD2 covers 10 bases. The CDR3 length is 15 residues. Germline trimming cut 3 bases from V and 6 bases from J; bases unmatched to any gene: 5. Germline assignment: CDR1 MNHNS and CDR2 SASEGT. The CDR3 protein is CASSDSGRSVNEQFF. The CDR3 DNA sequence: TGTGCCAGCAGTGATAGCGGGAGGTCAGTCAATGAGCAGTTCTTC.

This sequence joins TRBV6-1 and TRBJ2-7, with 11 positions matching TRBD1. This CDR3 is 18 amino acids long. The V gene's germline CDR1 is MNHNS and CDR2 SASEGT. Germline trimming cut 0 bases from V and 0 bases from J; bases unmatched to any gene: 7. The CDR3, as DNA: TGTGCCAGCAGTGAAGCGTTCTTTGGGACAGGGGGCTCCTACGAGCAGTACTTC. Translating gives CASSEAFFGTGGSYEQYF.

The rearrangement joins TRBV2 to TRBJ2-5, with D perhaps TRBD1 (6 bases). The ends were cut back, 3 bases at V and 4 bases at J, with 9 bases in the middle. Germline loops: CDR1 SNHLY, CDR2 FYNNEI. The CDR3 runs 13 residues. This CDR3 is CASSEAGAETQYF. The CDR3 bases are TGTGCCAGCAGTGAGGCAGGGGCAGAGACCCAGTACTTC.

Here the CDR3 DNA reads TGCGCCAGCAGCTTGGTTGGTACAGGGGAAGAGACCCAGTACTTC. Translated, it gives CASSLVGTGEETQYF. The chain carries TRBV5-1 and TRBJ2-5, with TRBD1 matching 7 bases. This CDR3 region has 15 residues. Germline CDR1 and CDR2: SGHRS and YFSETQ. The V segment lost 0 bases and the J segment 3 bases; nucleotides outside the gene matches: 5.

CDR3 sequence reads: CASSLVSGEFYEQYF. Here the CDR3 DNA reads TGCGCCAGCAGCTTGGTGTCAGGGGAGTTTTACGAGCAGTACTTC. This rearrangement joins TRBV5-1 to TRBJ2-7, with TRBD1 as a possible D gene (6 bases). CDR1 and CDR2 from the germline V gene are SGHRS and YFSETQ. This CDR3 contains 15 residues. The germline V and J ends were trimmed by 0 bases and 4 bases, with 14 bases remaining between them.